This TCR beta chain was observed in a study of monozygotic twins with inflammatory bowel disease. The CDR3 is made up of 17 amino acids. Per germline, CDR1 MDHEN and CDR2 SYDVKM. Input per TCR library consisted of about 3.5 ug of total RNA. TCRdb re-called the 5' RACE reads and gives one entry per CDR3 protein, without DNA. The sample table sets out about 160,000 distinct CDR3 sequences. The origin of this receptor is a human donor with ulcerative colitis or Crohn's disease, or a healthy co-twin of an affected twin (not recorded which). The gene calls are TRBV28 and TRBJ1-2; TCRdb's D call of TRBD1 is untestable without DNA. Input material: blood. The CDR3: CASSLSETGGGPDGYTF.